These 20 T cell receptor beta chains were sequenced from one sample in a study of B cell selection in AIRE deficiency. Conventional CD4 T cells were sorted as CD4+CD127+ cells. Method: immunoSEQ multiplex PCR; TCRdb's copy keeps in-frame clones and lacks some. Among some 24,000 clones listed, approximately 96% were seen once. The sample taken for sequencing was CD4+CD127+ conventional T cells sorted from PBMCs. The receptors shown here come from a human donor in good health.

The CDR3 DNA sequence: TGTGCCAGCAGTGATACAGGGGGCGATGAAGCTTTCTTT. Translated, it gives CASSDTGGDEAFF. The chain uses TRBV28 and TRBJ1-1, with 9 bases aligning to TRBD1. The CDR3 covers 13 residues. The germline gives CDR1 MDHEN, CDR2 SYDVKM. The J segment lost 7 bases and the V segment lost 5 bases, leaving 5 bases of the junction unmatched.

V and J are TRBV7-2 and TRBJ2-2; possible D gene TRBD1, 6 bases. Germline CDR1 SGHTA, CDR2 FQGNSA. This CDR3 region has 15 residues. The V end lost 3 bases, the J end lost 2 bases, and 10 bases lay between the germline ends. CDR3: CASSLNRVNTGELFF. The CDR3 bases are TGTGCCAGCAGCTTGAACAGGGTAAACACCGGGGAGCTGTTTTTT.

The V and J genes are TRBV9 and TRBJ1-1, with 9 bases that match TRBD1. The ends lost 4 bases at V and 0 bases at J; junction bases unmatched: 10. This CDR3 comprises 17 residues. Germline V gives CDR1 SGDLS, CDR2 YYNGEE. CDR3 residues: CASSTPGTGTMNTEAFF. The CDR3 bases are TGTGCCAGCAGCACCCCCGGGACAGGGACCATGAACACTGAAGCTTTCTTT.

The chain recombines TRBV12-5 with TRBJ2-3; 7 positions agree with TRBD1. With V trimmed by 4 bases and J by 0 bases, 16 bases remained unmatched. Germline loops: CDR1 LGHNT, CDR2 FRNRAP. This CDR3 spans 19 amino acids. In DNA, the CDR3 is TGTGCTAGTGGTTACACCCCCCCCGACAGGGTGTGGAGCACAGATACGCAGTATTTT. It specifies CASGYTPPDRVWSTDTQYF. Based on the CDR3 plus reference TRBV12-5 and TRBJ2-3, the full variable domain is DARVTQTPRHKVTEMGQEVTMRCQPILGHNTVFWYRQTMMQGLELLAYFRNRAPLDDSGMPKDRFSAEMPDATLATLKIQPSEPRDSAVYFCASGYTPPDRVWSTDTQYFGPGTRLTVL.

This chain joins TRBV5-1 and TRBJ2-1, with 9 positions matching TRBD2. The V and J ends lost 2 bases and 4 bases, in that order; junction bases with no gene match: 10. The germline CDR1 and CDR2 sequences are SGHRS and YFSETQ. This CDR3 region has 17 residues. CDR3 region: CASSFMVAGDLYNEQFF. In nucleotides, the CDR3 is TGCGCCAGCAGCTTTATGGTAGCGGGGGACCTATACAATGAGCAGTTCTTC.

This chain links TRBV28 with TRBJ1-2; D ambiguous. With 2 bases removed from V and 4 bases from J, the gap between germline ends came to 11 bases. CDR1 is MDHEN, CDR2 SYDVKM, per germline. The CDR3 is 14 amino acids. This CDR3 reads CASSLITNVYGYTF. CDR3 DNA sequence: TGTGCCAGCAGTTTAATCACAAACGTCTATGGCTACACCTTC.

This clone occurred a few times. CDR3 residues: CASSEMDGPLSQHF. DNA of the CDR3: TGTGCCAGCAGTGAAATGGACGGACCACTGTCCCAGCATTTT. This sequence joins TRBV6-1 and TRBJ1-5; the D is unclear. Per germline, CDR1 MNHNS and CDR2 SASEGT. Trimming removed 2 bases from V and 11 bases from J, with 16 bases in between. This CDR3 region has 14 residues.

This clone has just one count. CDR3 in DNA: TGTGCCTGGAGGCAGGGAAGGTCTGGAAACACCATATATTTT. The encoded protein is CAWRQGRSGNTIYF. This rearrangement joins TRBV30 to TRBJ1-3; the D gene is possibly TRBD1 (5 bases). The germline V and J ends were trimmed by 3 bases and 1 base, with 10 bases remaining between them. Germline V gene data show CDR1 as GTSNPN and CDR2 as SVGIG (reference sequence). The CDR3 has 14 amino acids.

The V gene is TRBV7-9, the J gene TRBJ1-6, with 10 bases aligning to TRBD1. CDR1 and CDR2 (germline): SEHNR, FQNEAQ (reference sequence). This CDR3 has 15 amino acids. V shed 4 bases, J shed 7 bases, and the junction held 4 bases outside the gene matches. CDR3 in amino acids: CASSSRQGANSPLHF. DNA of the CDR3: TGTGCCAGCAGCTCTAGACAGGGGGCGAATTCACCCCTCCACTTT.

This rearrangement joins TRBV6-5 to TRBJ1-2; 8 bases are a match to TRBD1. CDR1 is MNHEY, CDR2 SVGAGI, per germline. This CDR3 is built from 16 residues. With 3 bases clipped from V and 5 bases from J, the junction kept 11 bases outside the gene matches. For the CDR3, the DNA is TGTGCCAGCAGTTATGTTGGGACAGGTGTTTGGTATGGCTACACCTTC. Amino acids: CASSYVGTGVWYGYTF.

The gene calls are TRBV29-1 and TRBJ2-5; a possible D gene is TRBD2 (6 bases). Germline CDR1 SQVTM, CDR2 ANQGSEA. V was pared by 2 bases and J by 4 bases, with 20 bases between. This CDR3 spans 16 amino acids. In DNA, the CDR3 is TGCAGCGTTGAAAGGAGGCTAGCGCAAAAGGGAGAGACCCAGTACTTC. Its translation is CSVERRLAQKGETQYF.

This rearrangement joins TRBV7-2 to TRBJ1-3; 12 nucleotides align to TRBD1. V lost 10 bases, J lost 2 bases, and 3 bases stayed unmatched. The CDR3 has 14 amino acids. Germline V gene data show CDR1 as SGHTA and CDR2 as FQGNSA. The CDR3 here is CATGDRGPGNTIYF. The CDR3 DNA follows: TGTGCCACGGGGGACAGGGGGCCTGGAAACACCATATATTTT.

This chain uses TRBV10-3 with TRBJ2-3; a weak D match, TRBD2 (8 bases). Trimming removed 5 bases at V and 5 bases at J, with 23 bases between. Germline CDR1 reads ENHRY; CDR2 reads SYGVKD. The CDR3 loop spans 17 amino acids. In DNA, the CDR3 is TGTGCCATCAGTAAGAGCGGGGGTCCCCAGGGGGGAGATACGCAGTATTTT. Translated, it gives CAISKSGGPQGGDTQYF.

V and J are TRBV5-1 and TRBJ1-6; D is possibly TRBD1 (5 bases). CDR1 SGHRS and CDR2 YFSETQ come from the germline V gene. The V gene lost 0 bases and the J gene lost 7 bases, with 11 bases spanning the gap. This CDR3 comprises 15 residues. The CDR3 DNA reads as TGCGCCAGCAGCTTGGCCATAGCAGGGAATTCACCCCTCCACTTT. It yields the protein CASSLAIAGNSPLHF.

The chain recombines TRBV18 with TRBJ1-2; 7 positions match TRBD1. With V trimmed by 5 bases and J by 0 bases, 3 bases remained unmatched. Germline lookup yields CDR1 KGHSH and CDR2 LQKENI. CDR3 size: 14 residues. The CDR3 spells CASSSGTANYGYTF. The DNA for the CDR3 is TGTGCCAGCTCATCCGGGACAGCTAACTATGGCTACACCTTC. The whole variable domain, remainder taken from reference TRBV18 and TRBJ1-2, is NAGVMQNPRHLVRRRGQEARLRCSPMKGHSHVYWYRQLPEEGLKFMVYLQKENIIDESGMPKERFSAEFPKEGPSILRIQQVVRGDSAAYFCASSSGTANYGYTFGSGTRLTVV.

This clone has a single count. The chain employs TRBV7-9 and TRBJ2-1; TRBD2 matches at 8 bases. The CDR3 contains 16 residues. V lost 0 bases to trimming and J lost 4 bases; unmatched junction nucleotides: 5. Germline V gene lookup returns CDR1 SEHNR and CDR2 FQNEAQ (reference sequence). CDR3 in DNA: TGTGCCAGCAGCTTAGCGGTGACTAGCGCGTACAATGAGCAGTTCTTC. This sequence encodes CASSLAVTSAYNEQFF.

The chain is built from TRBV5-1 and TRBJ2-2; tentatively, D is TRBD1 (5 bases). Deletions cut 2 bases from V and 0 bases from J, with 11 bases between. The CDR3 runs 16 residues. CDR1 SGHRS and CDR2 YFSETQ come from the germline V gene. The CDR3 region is CASSFQGAANTGELFF. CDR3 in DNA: TGCGCCAGCAGCTTTCAAGGGGCCGCGAACACCGGGGAGCTGTTTTTT.

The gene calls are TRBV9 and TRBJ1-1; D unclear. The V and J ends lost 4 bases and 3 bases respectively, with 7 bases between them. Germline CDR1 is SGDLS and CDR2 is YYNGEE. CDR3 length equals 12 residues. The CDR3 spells CASSRRDTEAFF. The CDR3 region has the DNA TGTGCCAGCAGCCGACGGGACACTGAAGCTTTCTTT. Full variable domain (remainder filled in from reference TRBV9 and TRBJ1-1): DSGVTQTPKHLITATGQRVTLRCSPRSGDLSVYWYQQSLDQGLQFLIQYYNGEERAKGNILERFSAQQFPDLHSELNLSSLELGDSALYFCASSRRDTEAFFGQGTRLTVV.

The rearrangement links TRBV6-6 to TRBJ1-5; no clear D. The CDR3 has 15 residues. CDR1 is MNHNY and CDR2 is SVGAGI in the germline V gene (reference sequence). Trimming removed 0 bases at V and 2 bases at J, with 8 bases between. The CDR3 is CASSYSPGGNQPQHF. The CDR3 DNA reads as TGTGCCAGCAGTTACTCCCCCGGAGGCAATCAGCCCCAGCATTTT.

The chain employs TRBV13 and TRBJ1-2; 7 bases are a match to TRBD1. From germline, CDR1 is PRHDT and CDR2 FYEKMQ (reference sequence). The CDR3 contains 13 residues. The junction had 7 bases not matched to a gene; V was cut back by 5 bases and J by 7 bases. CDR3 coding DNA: TGTGCCAGCAGCCGGAAGGGGGCAATTGGCTACACCTTC. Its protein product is CASSRKGAIGYTF.